The 21 T cell receptor beta chains given below trace back to one sample, sequenced in a study of cytotoxic CD8 clonotypes in ibrutinib-treated CLL. The table came from immunoSEQ multiplex PCR; TCRdb's copy has only in-frame clones and leaves some out. The profile shows tens of thousands of clones, approximately 52% of them singletons. Here the sequenced sample was PBMCs, taken after 24 months of ibrutinib treatment. The receptor set was obtained from a human donor with chronic lymphocytic leukemia.

The J gene is TRBJ1-3, the V gene TRBV15, with TRBD1 as a possible D gene (5 bases). Trimming took off 1 base at V and 2 bases at J, with 9 bases between the two ends. Germline CDR1 and CDR2: LNHNV and YYDKDF (reference sequence). There are 15 residues in the CDR3. The CDR3 is CATSRGGTTGNTIYF. The CDR3 DNA is TGTGCCACCAGCAGAGGAGGGACGACTGGAAACACCATATATTTT.

The chain carries TRBV11-2 and TRBJ2-1; possibly TRBD1 or TRBD2 for D (5 bases each). Germline CDR1 and CDR2: SGHAT and FQNNGV. The V end was cut by 2 bases, the J end by 13 bases, with 12 bases between. The CDR3 consists of 12 residues. The CDR3 is CASSLSGTIQFF. The CDR3 DNA reads as TGTGCCAGCAGCTTATCGGGGACGATCCAGTTCTTC.

The chain is built from TRBV4-2 and TRBJ1-1, with a weak D call TRBD1 (5 bases). Germline CDR1 LGHNA, CDR2 YNFKEQ. The ends were cut back, 9 bases at V and 6 bases at J, with 20 bases in the middle. The CDR3 extends over 14 amino acids. The CDR3 bases are TGTGCCAGTACTGGGGCGGGAATAGGCGCTGAAGCTTTCTTT. Protein product: CASTGAGIGAEAFF.

The sample holds a few counts of this clone. In nucleotides, the CDR3 is TGTGCCAGCAGCAACCCAGGGTACAACTATGGCTACACCTTC. Amino acids: CASSNPGYNYGYTF. The chain uses TRBV5-4 and TRBJ1-2, with TRBD1 as a possible D gene (5 bases). V lost 4 bases to trimming and J lost 2 bases, with 12 bases between them. The length of the CDR3 is 14 residues. The germline V gene encodes CDR1 SGHNT and CDR2 YYREEE (reference sequence).

The rearrangement joins TRBV19 to TRBJ1-5; tentatively, D is TRBD1 (5 bases). This CDR3 region has 14 residues. Germline-derived CDR1 and CDR2 are LNHDA and SQIVND (reference sequence). The ends were cut back, 3 bases at V and 6 bases at J, with 12 bases in the middle. CDR3 nucleotides: TGTGCCAGTAGTATGGGCAGGGTAAGTCAGCCCCAGCATTTT. Translated: CASSMGRVSQPQHF. Based on the CDR3 plus reference TRBV19 and TRBJ1-5, the full variable domain is DGGITQSPKYLFRKEGQNVTLSCEQNLNHDAMYWYRQDPGQGLRLIYYSQIVNDFQKGDIAEGYSVSREKKESFPLTVTSAQKNPTAFYLCASSMGRVSQPQHFGDGTRLSIL.

The rearrangement joins TRBV19 to TRBJ1-5; D is undetermined. CDR1 is LNHDA, CDR2 SQIVND, per germline (reference sequence). This CDR3 is built from 14 residues. V dropped 5 bases and J dropped 0 bases, with 8 bases sitting between them. CDR3 sequence (DNA): TGTGCCAGTAGTGGGATCGATAGCAATCAGCCCCAGCATTTT. The encoded protein is CASSGIDSNQPQHF. Full variable domain (rest looked up from reference TRBV19 and TRBJ1-5): DGGITQSPKYLFRKEGQNVTLSCEQNLNHDAMYWYRQDPGQGLRLIYYSQIVNDFQKGDIAEGYSVSREKKESFPLTVTSAQKNPTAFYLCASSGIDSNQPQHFGDGTRLSIL.

The chain joins TRBV11-3 to TRBJ2-3; possibly TRBD1 or TRBD2 for D (5 bases each). Trimming pared 2 bases from V and 2 bases from J, leaving 8 bases between. Germline assignment: CDR1 SGHNT and CDR2 YENEEA. The CDR3 has 14 amino acids. CDR3 region: CASSLRGVTDTQYF. In DNA, the CDR3 is TGTGCCAGCAGCTTAAGGGGAGTCACAGATACGCAGTATTTT. Full variable domain (remainder filled in from reference TRBV11-3 and TRBJ2-3): EAGVVQSPRYKIIEKKQPVAFWCNPISGHNTLYWYLQNLGQGPELLIRYENEEAVDDSQLPKDRFSAERLKGVDSTLKIQPAELGDSAVYLCASSLRGVTDTQYFGPGTRLTVL.

The sample holds many counts of this clone. V is TRBV7-2 and J is TRBJ1-2; D is perhaps TRBD1 (5 bases). Trimming left V 6 bases short and J 0 bases short, with 11 bases between. CDR3 length: 14 amino acids. CDR1 is SGHTA and CDR2 is FQGNSA in the germline V gene. The CDR3 DNA follows: TGTGCCAGCAGGGAAGGGACGACTAACTATGGCTACACCTTC. It translates to CASREGTTNYGYTF.

This clone occurred a few times. V is TRBV19 and J is TRBJ1-3; D not resolved. Germline CDR1 LNHDA, CDR2 SQIVND (reference sequence). Trimming shortened V by 10 bases and J by 7 bases, and 20 bases separated the two germline ends. This CDR3 is built from 14 residues. This CDR3 reads CATSTRSGWNTIYF. The CDR3 DNA reads TGTGCCACCTCTACCCGCTCCGGGTGGAACACCATATATTTT.

This clone was detected only a few times. V and J are TRBV25-1 and TRBJ1-1, with a tentative D call TRBD1 (5 bases). The CDR3 contains 14 residues. V was clipped by 4 bases and J by 5 bases, with 14 bases between them. Germline-derived CDR1 and CDR2 are MGHDK and SYGVNS. The CDR3 sequence: CASSGDGDGTEAFF. The CDR3 DNA is TGTGCCAGCAGTGGGGACGGGGACGGGACTGAAGCTTTCTTT.

V gene TRBV14 combines with J gene TRBJ2-7, with 7 bases aligning to TRBD2. There are 13 residues in the CDR3. V trimming: 4 bases; J trimming: 6 bases; junction bases outside the gene matches: 6. CDR1 is SGHDN, CDR2 FVKESK, per germline. CDR3: CASSPGLPSEQYF. CDR3 in DNA: TGTGCCAGCAGCCCGGGACTACCCAGCGAGCAGTACTTC.

The rearrangement links TRBV10-3 to TRBJ2-1; D could derive from TRBD1 or TRBD2 (5 bases each). The CDR3 sequence is 15 residues long. The germline V gene has CDR1 ENHRY and CDR2 SYGVKD. Deletions cut 10 bases from V and 2 bases from J, with 18 bases between. The CDR3 loop reads CATHPLRGAYNEQFF. CDR3 nucleotides: TGTGCCACCCATCCTCTAAGGGGAGCCTACAATGAGCAGTTCTTC.

In this sample, this clone is medium-sized. The CDR3 bases are TGCGCCAGCAGCTCGGAACAGATAGGCTATGGCTACACCTTC. Translating gives CASSSEQIGYGYTF. The chain has TRBV5-1 and TRBJ1-2; D is ambiguous. Germline V CDR1 and CDR2: SGHRS, YFSETQ. V lost 3 bases, J lost 4 bases, and 13 bases lay in between. The CDR3 consists of 14 residues.

This chain links TRBV6-6 with TRBJ2-7; D possibly corresponds to TRBD1 (6 bases). The germline CDR1 and CDR2 sequences are MNHNY and SVGAGI (reference sequence). V gave up 6 bases and J gave up 5 bases, with 14 bases separating them. This CDR3 region has 13 residues. This CDR3 is CASSPRGTDEQYV. For the CDR3, the DNA is TGTGCCAGCAGCCCGAGGGGGACCGACGAGCAGTACGTC.

The J gene is TRBJ1-6, the V gene TRBV19; 7 bases fit TRBD1. Looked up from germline, CDR1 is LNHDA and CDR2 is SQIVND (reference sequence). The V gene end was trimmed by 2 bases and the J gene end by 14 bases; junction bases not matched to a gene: 15. CDR3 size: 16 residues. The CDR3 nucleotides read TGTGCCAGTAGTATAATCGAGACGGGACAGCGATTGTCCCTCCACTTT. Its translation is CASSIIETGQRLSLHF.

This clone was found a few times. V is TRBV2 and J is TRBJ2-1; TRBD1 might be the D (6 bases). V shed 5 bases and J shed 3 bases, with 11 bases lying between them. The CDR3 consists of 14 residues. CDR1 is SNHLY and CDR2 is FYNNEI in the germline V gene. CDR3 in DNA: TGTGCCAGCAGTTCGACAGGTCACTACAATGAGCAGTTCTTC. Amino acids: CASSSTGHYNEQFF. Drawing the rest from reference TRBV2 and TRBJ2-1, the complete variable domain is EPEVTQTPSHQVTQMGQEVILRCVPISNHLYFYWYRQILGQKVEFLVSFYNNEISEKSEIFDDQFSVERPDGSNFTLKIRSTKLEDSAMYFCASSSTGHYNEQFFGPGTRLTVL.

The chain links TRBV6-1 to TRBJ2-7; D remains ambiguous. The V gene's germline CDR1 is MNHNS and CDR2 SASEGT. The CDR3 runs 15 residues. Between the trimmed V and J ends, which lost 0 bases and 0 bases, there was a span of 9 bases. Here the CDR3 DNA reads TGTGCCAGCAGTGAAGCGACCTTCTTCTCCTACGAGCAGTACTTC. This codes for CASSEATFFSYEQYF.

This clone is a singleton in its sample. CDR3 residues: CASSIAGALYNEQFF. Here the CDR3 DNA reads TGCGCCAGCAGCATAGCGGGGGCCCTCTACAATGAGCAGTTCTTC. The chain combines TRBV5-1 with TRBJ2-1; TRBD2 matches at 9 bases. Germline trimming cut 4 bases from V and 3 bases from J; bases unmatched to any gene: 5. Germline V CDR1 and CDR2: SGHRS, YFSETQ. The CDR3 totals 15 residues.

The rearrangement links TRBV7-9 to TRBJ2-1; possibly TRBD2 for D (6 bases). The germline V and J ends were trimmed by 1 base and 10 bases, with 11 bases remaining between them. CDR1 is SEHNR, CDR2 FQNEAQ, per germline (reference sequence). The CDR3 is 13 amino acids. This chain's CDR3 is CASSLVEGPEQFF. CDR3 nucleotides: TGTGCCAGCAGCTTAGTGGAGGGTCCCGAGCAGTTCTTC. Supplemented by reference TRBV7-9 and TRBJ2-1, the full variable domain reads DTGVSQNPRHKITKRGQNVTFRCDPISEHNRLYWYRQTLGQGPEFLTYFQNEAQLEKSRLLSDRFSAERPKGSFSTLEIQRTEQGDSAMYLCASSLVEGPEQFFGPGTRLTVL.

This clone was recorded a few times. The genes are TRBV27 and TRBJ2-2; the D gene is possibly TRBD1 (6 bases). CDR3 length: 15 residues. The V and J ends lost 5 bases and 2 bases respectively, with 12 bases between them. The V gene's germline CDR1 is MNHEY and CDR2 SMNVEV (reference sequence). The CDR3 loop reads CASSPTGFNTGELFF. The CDR3, as DNA: TGTGCCAGCAGTCCAACAGGGTTCAACACCGGGGAGCTGTTTTTT.

In DNA, the CDR3 is TGCGCCAGCAGCTTGGGCCAGGGTCCGGGAGAGACCCAGTACTTC. This sequence encodes CASSLGQGPGETQYF. The chain combines TRBV5-1 with TRBJ2-5; D is possibly TRBD1 (5 bases). The CDR3 spans 15 residues. Germline CDR1 SGHRS, CDR2 YFSETQ. The V gene lost 0 bases and the J gene lost 4 bases, with 13 bases spanning the gap.